The rows below give T cell receptor beta chains drawn from one sample of a study of T cell changes during pregnancy in multiple sclerosis. Produced via immunoSEQ multiplex PCR; TCRdb's table is partial and in-frame only. This sample yields some 14,000 clones, of which 85% to 95% are seen a single time; around 2.8% belongs to the top ten. The specimen comprised peripheral blood, sampled in the second trimester of pregnancy. These receptor sequences come from a female donor in good health, enrolled as a control in a pregnancy study. Each CDR3 is given with its conserved first and last residue. A D gene is named only where the DNA matches it firmly. Size values are once, few and many counts, or a class for expanded clones, and some rows have none.

v_call	j_call	d_call	clone_size	cdr3_aa	cdr3_nt
TRBV2	TRBJ2-5	TRBD2	NA	CASSYSGRETQYF	TGTGCCAGCAGTTATAGCGGGCGAGAGACCCAGTACTTC
TRBV4-3	TRBJ1-5	TRBD1	NA	CASSQHQGANQPQHF	TGCGCCAGCAGCCAACACCAGGGGGCAAATCAGCCCCAGCATTTT
TRBV25-1	TRBJ1-4	NA	NA	CASSTAGESNEKLFF	TGTGCCAGCAGTACCGCGGGGGAATCTAATGAAAAACTGTTTTTT
TRBV9	TRBJ2-1	TRBD2	NA	CASSVPSGGPSSYNEQFF	TGTGCCAGCAGCGTACCTAGCGGGGGCCCCAGCTCCTACAATGAGCAGTTCTTC
TRBV7-8	TRBJ2-1	TRBD2	NA	CASSLGTSGSQFF	TGTGCCAGCAGCCTTGGGACTAGCGGTAGTCAGTTCTTC
TRBV2	TRBJ1-4	NA	NA	CASNFGGFNEKLFF	TGTGCCAGCAATTTTGGGGGCTTTAATGAAAAACTGTTTTTT
TRBV7-3	TRBJ2-2	TRBD2	once	CASSLGGLAGTGELFF	TGTGCCAGCAGCTTAGGGGGACTAGCGGGAACCGGGGAGCTGTTTTTT
TRBV7-9	TRBJ1-2	NA	NA	CASSPSWTVPAYGYTF	TGTGCCAGCAGCCCTTCCTGGACAGTACCCGCTTATGGCTACACCTTC
TRBV28	TRBJ2-7	NA	NA	CASSSGHGGSYEQYF	TGTGCCAGCAGTTCCGGACACGGGGGCTCCTACGAGCAGTACTTC
TRBV27	TRBJ2-7	NA	NA	CASSPGGGHEQYF	TGTGCCAGCAGTCCAGGAGGGGGCCACGAGCAGTACTTC
TRBV4-3	TRBJ2-1	TRBD2	few	CASSQDLVSWTSGGESYNEQFF	TGCGCCAGCAGCCAAGACCTTGTGTCGTGGACTAGCGGGGGGGAATCCTACAATGAGCAGTTCTTC
TRBV11-2	TRBJ2-1	TRBD2	NA	CASSPRLAGVYNEQFF	TGTGCCAGCAGCCCGCGACTAGCGGGAGTCTACAATGAGCAGTTCTTC
TRBV9	TRBJ1-1	NA	NA	CAKGGGETEAFF	TGTGCCAAGGGGGGAGGGGAGACTGAAGCTTTCTTT
TRBV4-3	TRBJ1-2	TRBD1	once	CASSQEVTGGDYGYTF	TGCGCCAGCAGCCAAGAAGTGACAGGGGGCGACTATGGCTACACCTTC
TRBV28	TRBJ1-5	NA	NA	CASSTLRVLGNQPQHF	TGTGCCAGCAGTACCCTTCGGGTCCTGGGCAATCAGCCCCAGCATTTT
TRBV11-2	TRBJ2-7	NA	NA	CASSLDRAGGGNPSYEQYF	TGTGCCAGCAGCTTAGATCGGGCAGGAGGTGGTAATCCCTCCTACGAGCAGTACTTC
TRBV27	TRBJ2-7	NA	NA	CASSQQESSYEQYF	TGTGCCAGCAGCCAACAGGAGAGCTCCTACGAGCAGTACTTC
TRBV30	TRBJ1-2	NA	NA	CAWSVMVQGWPTF	TGTGCCTGGAGTGTAATGGTCCAGGGATGGCCCACCTTC
TRBV27	TRBJ2-1	TRBD2	NA	CASSLSRGGLGEQFF	TGTGCCAGCAGTTTATCGCGGGGGGGGCTCGGGGAGCAGTTCTTC
TRBV28	TRBJ1-5	NA	NA	CASSFVGGGQPQHF	TGTGCCAGCAGTTTCGTGGGGGGGGGTCAGCCCCAGCATTTT
TRBV27	TRBJ1-4	NA	once	CASASLAGVGEKLFF	TGTGCCAGCGCTTCCCTGGCGGGGGTAGGAGAAAAACTGTTTTTT
TRBV9	TRBJ2-3	NA	NA	CASSVEGESTDTQYF	TGTGCCAGCAGCGTAGAGGGGGAAAGCACAGATACGCAGTATTTT
TRBV28	TRBJ2-3	TRBD1	NA	CASSPGDRGTDTQYF	TGTGCCAGCAGTCCGGGGGACAGGGGCACAGATACGCAGTATTTT
TRBV5-6	TRBJ2-3	TRBD2	NA	CASSRGLSTDTQYF	TGTGCCAGCAGCCGGGGACTATCAACAGATACGCAGTATTTT
TRBV28	TRBJ1-1	TRBD1	NA	CASSSPKGTANTEAFF	TGTGCCAGCAGTTCTCCAAAGGGGACAGCAAACACTGAAGCTTTCTTT
TRBV4-2	TRBJ2-3	NA	NA	CASSQAGVGTDTQYF	TGTGCCAGCAGCCAAGCAGGGGTAGGCACAGATACGCAGTATTTT
TRBV9	TRBJ2-3	TRBD2	NA	CASSVGTSRETQYF	TGTGCCAGCAGCGTCGGGACTAGCAGGGAGACGCAGTATTTT
TRBV28	TRBJ2-1	NA	NA	CASSSPRPKLNNEQFF	TGTGCCAGCAGCTCCCCTAGGCCAAAATTGAACAATGAGCAGTTCTTC
TRBV12-5	TRBJ1-1	NA	NA	CASGLWGGRVTEAFF	TGTGCTAGTGGTTTGTGGGGGGGGAGAGTCACTGAAGCTTTCTTT
TRBV7-8	TRBJ2-1	NA	NA	CASSLSAREQFF	TGTGCCAGCAGCTTATCTGCTAGAGAGCAGTTCTTC
TRBV30	TRBJ1-5	NA	NA	CAWSAGQGRRDQPQHF	TGTGCCTGGAGTGCGGGCCAGGGGCGTCGAGATCAGCCCCAGCATTTT